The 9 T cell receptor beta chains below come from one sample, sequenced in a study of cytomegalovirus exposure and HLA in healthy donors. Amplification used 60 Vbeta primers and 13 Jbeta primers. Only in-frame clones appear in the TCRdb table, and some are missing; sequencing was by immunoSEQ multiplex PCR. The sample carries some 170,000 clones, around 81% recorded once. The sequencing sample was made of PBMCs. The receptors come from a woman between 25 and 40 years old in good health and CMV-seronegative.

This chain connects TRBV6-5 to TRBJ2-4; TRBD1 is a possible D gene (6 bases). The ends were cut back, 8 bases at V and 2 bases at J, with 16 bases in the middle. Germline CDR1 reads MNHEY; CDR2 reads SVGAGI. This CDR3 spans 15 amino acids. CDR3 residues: CASSSPTGSKNIQYF. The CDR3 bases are TGTGCCAGCTCGAGCCCCACAGGGTCCAAAAACATTCAGTACTTC.

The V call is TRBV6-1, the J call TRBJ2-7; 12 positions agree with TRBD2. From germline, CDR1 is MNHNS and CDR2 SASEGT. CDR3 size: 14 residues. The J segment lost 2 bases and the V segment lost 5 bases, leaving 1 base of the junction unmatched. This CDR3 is CASSSSGRAYEQYF. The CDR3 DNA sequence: TGTGCCAGCAGTTCTAGCGGGAGGGCCTACGAGCAGTACTTC.

CDR3 residues: CASSRQGGGSSYEQYF. The CDR3 region has the DNA TGCGCCAGCAGCCGTCAGGGGGGCGGAAGCTCCTACGAGCAGTACTTC. The chain employs TRBV5-1 and TRBJ2-7; possible D gene TRBD1, 7 bases. Trimming took 4 bases from V and 0 from J, leaving 17 bases between them. The CDR3 sequence is 16 residues long. Germline values: CDR1 SGHRS, CDR2 YFSETQ.

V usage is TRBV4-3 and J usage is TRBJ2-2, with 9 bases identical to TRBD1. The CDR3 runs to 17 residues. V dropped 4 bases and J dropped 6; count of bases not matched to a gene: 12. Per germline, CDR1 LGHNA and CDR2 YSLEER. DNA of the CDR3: TGCGCCAGCAGCCTTCAAGCCGGGACAGGGTATGCCGGGGAGCTGTTTTTT. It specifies CASSLQAGTGYAGELFF.

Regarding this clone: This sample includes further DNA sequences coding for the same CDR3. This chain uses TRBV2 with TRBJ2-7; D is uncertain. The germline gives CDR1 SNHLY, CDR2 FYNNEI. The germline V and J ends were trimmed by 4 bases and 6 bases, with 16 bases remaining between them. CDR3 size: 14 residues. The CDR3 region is CASSVRLVGGEQYF. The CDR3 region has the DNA TGTGCCAGCAGTGTTAGATTGGTAGGCGGCGAGCAGTACTTC.

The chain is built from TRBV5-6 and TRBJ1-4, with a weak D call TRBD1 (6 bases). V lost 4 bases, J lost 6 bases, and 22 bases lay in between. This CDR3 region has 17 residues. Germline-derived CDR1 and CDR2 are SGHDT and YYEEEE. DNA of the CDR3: TGTGCCAGCAGCGGGTTTCGGGACACCAGGCTGGATGAAAAACTGTTTTTT. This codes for CASSGFRDTRLDEKLFF.

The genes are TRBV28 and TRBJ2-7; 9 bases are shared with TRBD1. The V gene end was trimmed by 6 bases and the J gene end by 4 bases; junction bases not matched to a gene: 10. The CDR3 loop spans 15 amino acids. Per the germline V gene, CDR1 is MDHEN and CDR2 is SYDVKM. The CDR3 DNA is TGTGCCAGCAGCGATCCGGGACAGGGTATTTACGAGCAGTACTTC. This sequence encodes CASSDPGQGIYEQYF.

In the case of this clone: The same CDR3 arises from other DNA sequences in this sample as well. CDR3 DNA: TGTGCCAGCAGTTTATCCAGGAACACTGAAGCTTTCTTT. Its protein product is CASSLSRNTEAFF. This chain connects TRBV27 to TRBJ1-1, with D unclear. Germline V lookup: CDR1 MNHEY, CDR2 SMNVEV (reference sequence). Trimming took 0 bases from V and 1 from J, leaving 3 bases between them. There are 13 residues in the CDR3.

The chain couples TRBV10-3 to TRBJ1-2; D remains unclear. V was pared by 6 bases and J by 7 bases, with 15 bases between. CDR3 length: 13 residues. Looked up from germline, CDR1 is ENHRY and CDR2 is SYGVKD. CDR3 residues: CAIRGDKVAGYTF. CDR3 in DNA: TGTGCCATCAGGGGTGACAAGGTGGCTGGCTACACCTTC.